The text below deals with one T cell receptor (beta chain). The sample is drawn from a study of T cell responses to AZD1222 COVID-19 vaccine. TCRdb's copy holds only in-frame clones and misses some; the assay was immunoSEQ multiplex PCR. Of roughly 150,000 clones in the sample, 90% to 95% were seen once. The germline CDR1 and CDR2 sequences are SNHLY and FYNNEI. The CDR3 spans 14 residues. V lost 3 bases and J 0 bases, leaving 6 bases between the germline ends. Sequencing was performed on peripheral blood, taken 28 days after the second AZD1222 dose. The TCR comes from an adult who received the AZD1222 COVID-19 vaccine. V usage is TRBV2 and J usage is TRBJ1-3, with no clear D. The CDR3 nucleotides are TGTGCCAGCAGTGAGGGGAGCTCTGGAAACACCATATATTTT. This sequence encodes CASSEGSSGNTIYF.